The sequence of this T cell receptor beta chain was determined in a study of blood T cell repertoires in COVID-19. Study in general: Acute and convalescent COVID-19 specimens originated in the United States, Italy and Spain. The cDNA or gDNA used as material had been derived from T cells, B-cell-depleted T cells, or PBMCs.

TCRdb's table, derived via immunoSEQ multiplex PCR, lists solely in-frame clones and lacks some. The table includes about 160,000 clones, more than 65% detected once. This CDR3 spans 13 amino acids. Per germline, CDR1 SEHNR and CDR2 FQNEAQ (reference sequence). V trimming: 5 bases; J trimming: 7 bases; junction bases outside the gene matches: 4. The chain uses TRBV7-9 and TRBJ1-1; 10 positions agree with TRBD1. This TCR was recovered from a woman aged 80 or over with acute or convalescent COVID-19. The source material was peripheral blood. The CDR3 region is CASSKDRGGEAFF. CDR3 nucleotides: TGTGCCAGCAGCAAGGACAGGGGGGGTGAAGCTTTCTTT.